The clone carrying this TCR beta chain was seen more than once but under ten times. Its antigen is currently unknown. TCRdb ran MiXCR on the 5' RACE reads and lists one entry per CDR3 protein. Among fewer than 150,000 distinct CDR3 sequences, over 15% were seen once, and the ten largest hold 4% to 6%. The sample is drawn from a study of T-cell memory formation after mild COVID-19. Across the whole study: TCR clusters largely stayed donor specific.

General study findings and limits: Chiefly within CM and EM were the contracting CD4+ clones; CD8+ ones were within EMRA.

V lost 4 bases and J 4 bases, leaving 15 bases between the germline ends. In germline, CDR1 is SGHTA, CDR2 FQGNSA. This CDR3 is built from 15 residues. The V and J genes are TRBV7-2 and TRBJ2-3; D tentatively reads TRBD1 or TRBD2 (7 bases each). Sequencing input: PBMCs or a T cell subset sorted from them (not recorded which). The sequence derives from a young man who had mild COVID-19 (a few samples of this study predate the infection). Cell type and time point are not known. CDR3 amino acids: CASSYTGEGADTQYF. DNA of the CDR3: TGTGCCAGCAGCTATACAGGGGAGGGAGCAGATACGCAGTATTTT.